One and the same sample provided the 32 T cell receptor beta chains below, sequenced in a study of cytomegalovirus exposure and HLA in healthy donors. Libraries were prepared by immunoSEQ multiplex PCR; TCRdb keeps only in-frame clonotypes and omits some of them. The sample holds tens of thousands of clones, 94% seen once. The sample consisted of PBMCs. Every receptor here comes from a woman aged 18-30 years in good health and CMV-seropositive.

V usage is TRBV19 and J usage is TRBJ1-1, with D possibly matching TRBD1 (6 bases). V lost 7 bases to trimming and J lost 4 bases, with 10 bases between them. Germline V lookup: CDR1 LNHDA, CDR2 SQIVND (reference sequence). CDR3 length equals 12 residues. DNA of the CDR3: TGTGCCAGTACGCAGGGGAGCACTGAAGCTTTCTTT. It translates to CASTQGSTEAFF.

This sequence joins TRBV11-2 and TRBJ1-2; 8 positions agree with TRBD1. Trimming at V came to 5 bases and at J to 8 bases, leaving 19 bases not matched to a gene. Germline assignment: CDR1 SGHAT and CDR2 FQNNGV. The CDR3 sequence is 17 residues long. The CDR3, as DNA: TGTGCCAGCAGCCCGGGACAGGCCCGCTTCGACCCTTGGGGCTACACCTTC. This gives the protein CASSPGQARFDPWGYTF.

The V and J genes are TRBV5-1 and TRBJ2-5, with D maybe TRBD1 (5 bases). The V end was cut by 4 bases, the J end by 3 bases, with 13 bases between. Germline loops: CDR1 SGHRS, CDR2 YFSETQ. There are 14 residues in the CDR3. In DNA, the CDR3 is TGCGCCAGCAGCCCGTGGCCGACAGAAGAGACCCAGTACTTC. Amino acids: CASSPWPTEETQYF.

The rearrangement joins TRBV6-6 to TRBJ2-1; D not certain. Trimming removed 2 bases at V and 3 bases at J, with 8 bases between. Per germline, CDR1 MNHNY and CDR2 SVGAGI (reference sequence). The CDR3 contains 14 residues. The CDR3 sequence: CASSYGRGYNEQFF. CDR3 bases: TGTGCCAGCAGTTACGGCCGCGGCTACAATGAGCAGTTCTTC.

The count of this clone is one. The chain has TRBV10-3 and TRBJ1-1; possibly TRBD1 for D (5 bases). CDR3 length: 13 amino acids. The germline CDR1 and CDR2 sequences are ENHRY and SYGVKD. The V and J ends lost 4 bases and 0 bases respectively, with 6 bases between them. CDR3 in DNA: TGTGCCATCAGTGGGACACTGAACACTGAAGCTTTCTTT. Translated, it gives CAISGTLNTEAFF.

V usage is TRBV28 and J usage is TRBJ2-7; 10 bases align to TRBD1. Germline CDR1 MDHEN, CDR2 SYDVKM. The V gene end was trimmed by 5 bases and the J gene end by 9 bases; junction bases not matched to a gene: 10. The CDR3 consists of 14 residues. The CDR3 is CASSAGDRGFAQYF. CDR3 nucleotide sequence: TGTGCCAGCAGTGCGGGGGACAGGGGATTTGCGCAGTACTTC.

The sample holds one count of this clone. The rearrangement links TRBV5-8 to TRBJ1-4, with 10 bases lining up with TRBD1. The trim removed 2 bases at V and 6 bases at J, leaving 4 bases unmatched. This CDR3 comprises 15 residues. CDR1 and CDR2 from the germline V gene are SGHTS and YDEGEE. The CDR3 DNA is TGTGCCAGCAGCTTTCCGGGACAGGGGCATGAAAAACTGTTTTTT. Its translation: CASSFPGQGHEKLFF.

This sequence joins TRBV7-6 and TRBJ1-6; TRBD1 aligns across 8 bases. Germline-derived CDR1 and CDR2 are SGHVS and FNYEAQ. The CDR3 contains 14 residues. Trimming at V came to 4 bases and at J to 10 bases, leaving 6 bases not matched to a gene. The CDR3 nucleotides are TGTGCCAGCAGCTCGACAGGGGCCAACTCACCCCTCCACTTT. Translated, it gives CASSSTGANSPLHF.

The CDR3 bases are TGTGCCTGGAGTGAGTGGGACAGAAACACCGGGGAGCTGTTTTTT. It yields the protein CAWSEWDRNTGELFF. The gene calls are TRBV30 and TRBJ2-2, with TRBD1 matching 7 bases. This CDR3 has 15 residues. The trim removed 1 base at V and 2 bases at J, leaving 4 bases unmatched. Looked up from germline, CDR1 is GTSNPN and CDR2 is SVGIG (reference sequence).

The V and J genes are TRBV27 and TRBJ2-1, with TRBD2 matching over 10 bases. J lost 6 bases, V lost 6 bases, and 8 bases had no gene match. Germline V gene sequence: CDR1 MNHEY, CDR2 SMNVEV (reference sequence). The CDR3 has 15 residues. The CDR3 DNA reads as TGTGCCAGCAGATCTTCTAGCGGGAGACGCAATGAGCAGTTCTTC. Translation: CASRSSSGRRNEQFF.

The V call is TRBV27, the J call TRBJ2-1, with 12 bases aligning to TRBD2. The trim removed 6 bases at V and 8 bases at J, leaving 17 bases unmatched. CDR3 length equals 18 residues. Germline loops: CDR1 MNHEY, CDR2 SMNVEV (reference sequence). The chain's CDR3 is CASRPSTGTSGFGDEQFF. CDR3 sequence (DNA): TGTGCCAGCAGACCTTCAACCGGGACTAGCGGGTTCGGGGATGAGCAGTTCTTC.

This clone was recorded only once. The chain recombines TRBV13 with TRBJ2-1, with 9 bases identical to TRBD1. V lost 5 bases to trimming and J lost 6 bases; unmatched junction nucleotides: 5. The length of the CDR3 is 14 residues. Per the germline V gene, CDR1 is PRHDT and CDR2 is FYEKMQ (reference sequence). CDR3 region: CASSGDRASNEQFF. The CDR3 coding sequence is TGTGCCAGCAGCGGGGACAGGGCCTCCAATGAGCAGTTCTTC.

This rearrangement joins TRBV27 to TRBJ2-1; D unresolved. Deletions cut 1 base from V and 5 bases from J, with 9 bases between. The CDR3 has 14 residues. Germline V gene data show CDR1 as MNHEY and CDR2 as SMNVEV (reference sequence). The CDR3 here is CASSLLSRDNEQFF. The CDR3 region has the DNA TGTGCCAGCAGTTTATTATCCCGAGACAATGAGCAGTTCTTC.

This chain connects TRBV19 to TRBJ2-5; 10 bases map to TRBD2. J was trimmed by 7 bases and V by 6 bases; bases with no gene match: 14. Germline assignment: CDR1 LNHDA and CDR2 SQIVND (reference sequence). The CDR3 totals 16 residues. This CDR3 reads CASSTLAGAGRATQYF. The CDR3 DNA reads as TGTGCCAGTAGCACTCTAGCGGGAGCTGGCCGGGCGACCCAGTACTTC.

The rearrangement links TRBV7-2 to TRBJ2-1; 9 bases map to TRBD2. CDR1 and CDR2 (germline): SGHTA, FQGNSA. Losses at the gene ends were 5 bases for V and 9 bases for J; bases not matched to a gene: 11. The CDR3 runs to 15 residues. The CDR3 region is CASSPAGLARVEQFF. The CDR3 DNA reads as TGTGCCAGCAGCCCGGCCGGACTAGCGCGGGTTGAGCAGTTCTTC. Combining the CDR3 with reference TRBV7-2 and TRBJ2-1 gives the whole variable domain GAGVSQSPSNKVTEKGKDVELRCDPISGHTALYWYRQSLGQGLEFLIYFQGNSAPDKSGLPSDRFSAERTGGSVSTLTIQRTQQEDSAVYLCASSPAGLARVEQFFGPGTRLTVL.

The chain uses TRBV6-1 and TRBJ1-2; D possibly corresponds to TRBD1 (6 bases). V lost 8 bases and J lost 8, with 12 bases in between. Germline values: CDR1 MNHNS, CDR2 SASEGT. The CDR3 length is 11 residues. CDR3 region: CASGQGQGYTF. For the CDR3, the DNA is TGTGCCAGCGGGCAGGGACAAGGCTACACCTTC.

This chain joins TRBV7-6 and TRBJ2-3; 7 bases align to TRBD1. The CDR3 length is 14 residues. In germline, CDR1 is SGHVS, CDR2 FNYEAQ. V lost 2 bases to trimming and J lost 5 bases; unmatched junction nucleotides: 4. CDR3 in amino acids: CASSLRTGLDTQYF. In DNA, the CDR3 is TGTGCCAGCAGCTTACGGACAGGTCTAGATACGCAGTATTTT. The entire variable domain, with the rest obtained from reference TRBV7-6 and TRBJ2-3, is as follows: GAGVSQSPRYKVTKRGQDVALRCDPISGHVSLYWYRQALGQGPEFLTYFNYEAQQDKSGLPNDRFSAERPEGSISTLTIQRTEQRDSAMYRCASSLRTGLDTQYFGPGTRLTVL.

The chain employs TRBV2 and TRBJ1-4, with D possibly matching TRBD1 (5 bases). V shed 3 bases and J shed 8 bases, with 13 bases lying between them. In germline, CDR1 is SNHLY, CDR2 FYNNEI. This CDR3 has 14 residues. The CDR3 coding sequence is TGTGCCAGCAGTGAGGAGGGGCATGGCGAAAAACTGTTTTTT. Its protein is CASSEEGHGEKLFF.

This clone was seen a single time. This sample includes further DNA sequences coding for the same CDR3. This chain uses TRBV7-9 with TRBJ2-5; possible D gene TRBD2, 6 bases. V lost 5 bases to trimming and J lost 0 bases, with 10 bases between them. The germline gives CDR1 SEHNR, CDR2 FQNEAQ (reference sequence). The CDR3 contains 14 residues. The CDR3: CASSPRDYQETQYF. CDR3 nucleotides: TGTGCCAGCAGCCCCCGGGACTACCAAGAGACCCAGTACTTC.

The rearrangement joins TRBV7-9 to TRBJ2-7; TRBD1 is a possible D gene (7 bases). V was shortened by 1 base and J by 6 bases, with 19 bases between the two germline ends. The CDR3 contains 16 residues. Looked up from germline, CDR1 is SEHNR and CDR2 is FQNEAQ (reference sequence). The CDR3 protein is CASSLGRGQKVGEQYF. DNA of the CDR3: TGTGCCAGCAGCTTAGGGAGGGGACAGAAGGTTGGCGAGCAGTACTTC.

The rearrangement uses TRBV4-3 and TRBJ1-3, with 9 positions matching TRBD1. Germline values: CDR1 LGHNA, CDR2 YSLEER. The length of the CDR3 is 17 residues. V shed 4 bases and J 0 bases; nucleotides not matched to a gene: 7. In nucleotides, the CDR3 is TGCGCCAGCAGCCCAGGGACAGGGCCTAGCTCTGGAAACACCATATATTTT. As protein: CASSPGTGPSSGNTIYF.

The chain employs TRBV4-1 and TRBJ1-3; D gene uncertain. CDR3 length: 16 amino acids. CDR1 is MGHRA, CDR2 YSYEKL, per germline. The V end lost 4 bases, the J end lost 7 bases, and 20 bases lay between the germline ends. DNA of the CDR3: TGCGCCAGCAGCCTACCAACGCGGGGAGTGGGGAACACCATATATTTT. This translates into CASSLPTRGVGNTIYF.

The chain carries TRBV6-5 and TRBJ2-1; 7 nucleotides match TRBD2. The germline CDR1 and CDR2 sequences are MNHEY and SVGAGI. The CDR3 spans 15 residues. The trim removed 2 bases at V and 13 bases at J, leaving 14 bases unmatched. The CDR3 coding sequence is TGTGCCAGCAGTTACGGGGCTAGCGGCGAGCGTGGACAGTTCTTC. Translating gives CASSYGASGERGQFF.

The chain links TRBV15 to TRBJ1-5, with a weak D call TRBD1 (6 bases). Germline-derived CDR1 and CDR2 are LNHNV and YYDKDF (reference sequence). Trimming stripped 0 bases from V and 9 bases from J, with 12 bases between. The CDR3 contains 14 residues. The CDR3 protein is CATSRDKGVGPQHF. Written as DNA, the CDR3 is TGTGCCACCAGCAGAGATAAGGGGGTAGGGCCCCAGCATTTT.

As for this clone: Mismatch with germline at one junction end may stem from a read error. The rearrangement links TRBV20-1 to TRBJ1-1; D may be TRBD1 (5 bases). From germline, CDR1 is DFQATT and CDR2 SNEGSKA (reference sequence). The CDR3 covers 10 residues. The CDR3 DNA follows: TGCAGGGCTACAGGTTCTGAAGCTTTCTTT. Its protein is CRATGSEAFF.

This chain joins TRBV6-7 and TRBJ1-2; TRBD1 agrees at 11 bases. TRBV6-7 is marked as an open reading frame, function uncertain. The J segment lost 6 bases and the V segment lost 4 bases, leaving 7 bases of the junction unmatched. There are 15 residues in the CDR3. CDR3 sequence: CASSSYRDRGDGYTF. The CDR3 nucleotides are TGTGCCAGCAGTTCGTACCGGGACAGGGGGGATGGCTACACCTTC.

V and J are TRBV7-2 and TRBJ1-2; 7 bases match TRBD1. In germline, CDR1 is SGHTA, CDR2 FQGNSA. CDR3 size: 15 residues. Trimming cost V 5 bases and J 4 bases; bases outside gene matches: 10. Here the CDR3 reads CASSRSPGTAYGYTF. In nucleotides, the CDR3 is TGTGCCAGCAGCCGAAGTCCCGGGACAGCCTATGGCTACACCTTC.

The J gene is TRBJ2-7, the V gene TRBV5-4, with 8 bases aligning to TRBD1. The germline V gene has CDR1 SGHNT and CDR2 YYREEE (reference sequence). Trimming took 4 bases from V and 2 from J; bases not matched to a gene: 5. CDR3 length: 14 amino acids. CDR3 in amino acids: CASSQGQDPYEQYF. Here the CDR3 DNA reads TGTGCCAGCAGCCAGGGACAGGATCCCTACGAGCAGTACTTC.

V usage is TRBV7-9 and J usage is TRBJ1-5; 7 positions match TRBD1. Germline V lookup: CDR1 SEHNR, CDR2 FQNEAQ (reference sequence). The J segment lost 0 bases and the V segment lost 2 bases, leaving 4 bases of the junction unmatched. The CDR3 is made up of 16 amino acids. CDR3 nucleotides: TGTGCCAGCAGCTTATGGGACAGTTATAGCAATCAGCCCCAGCATTTT. The encoded protein is CASSLWDSYSNQPQHF.

The genes are TRBV19 and TRBJ1-6; perhaps TRBD1 as D (6 bases). CDR1 and CDR2 from the germline V gene are LNHDA and SQIVND (reference sequence). The V and J ends lost 4 bases and 7 bases respectively, with 14 bases between them. This CDR3 region has 15 residues. The CDR3 spells CASSTTGTYNSPLHF. CDR3 in DNA: TGTGCCAGTAGTACTACCGGGACATACAATTCACCCCTCCACTTT.

This clone was observed a single time. V and J are TRBV4-1 and TRBJ2-1, with 7 nucleotides matching TRBD2. The CDR3 is 16 amino acids. The germline gives CDR1 MGHRA, CDR2 YSYEKL. The ends lost 0 bases at V and 7 bases at J; junction bases unmatched: 9. The CDR3 nucleotides read TGCGCCAGCAGCCAAGATCCTACTAGCGAATTAAATGAGCAGTTCTTC. This codes for CASSQDPTSELNEQFF.

The CDR3 region has the DNA TGTGCCAGCAGCAAAGAGGGGGTAACTAATGAAAAACTGTTTTTT. Its translation is CASSKEGVTNEKLFF. This chain joins TRBV21-1 and TRBJ1-4; the table gives TRBD1 as D, unverified against the DNA. TRBV21-1 is shown as a pseudogene. There are 15 residues in the CDR3.